Listed below are T cell receptor beta chains from one sample, sequenced in a study of vaccination and CD4 T cells after COVID-19. No antigens are known for them. Using its own MiXCR run on the PCR reads, TCRdb lists one record per CDR3 protein. This table has 6,000 or so distinct CDR3 sequences, about 51% appearing once. Sequencing was carried out using CD4+ T cells from blood, cultured in vitro. These receptors came from a human donor in good health. The CDR3 runs from the conserved cysteine through the conserved F or W.

V,CDR3
TRBV7-9,CASSLSGTANYGYTF
TRBV6-4,CASSVEQGNYGYTF
TRBV6-4,CASSDGQSAGELFF
TRBV7-9,CASSQGLAGPHEQYF
TRBV9,CASSSRAGDDSGANVLTF
TRBV28,CASSVHSYEQYF
TRBV20-1,CSARRGGGGEGEQYF
TRBV19,CASSIRSGGVYGYTF
TRBV5-4,CASSRVGGGRFSYEQYF
TRBV6-1,CASSDPASGNTIYF
TRBV20-1,CSAKDSGFYNSPLHF
TRBV20-1,CSARDQSVLIAGARETQYF
TRBV18,CASSTSAPYEQYF
TRBV7-2,CASRTTSGYSYEQYF
TRBV29-1,CSGGHPNTEAFF
TRBV6-5,CASSYNLGAFF
TRBV20-1,CSAVPGQAVEQYF
TRBV7-2,CASSLGGTYGYTF
TRBV6-5,CASSYDRETSPLHF
TRBV19,CASSPLLASTDTQYF
TRBV19,CASSISSQGLDTQYF
TRBV19,CASSAQRGTEAFF
TRBV28,CASRTFPVQDLSF
TRBV6-5,CASSYGTDNQPQHF
TRBV6-1,CASRVAGTGDYGYTF
TRBV20-1,CSASGTPNTEAFF
TRBV12-3/TRBV12-4,CASKGRSYEQYF
TRBV28,CASSFVDRGLGPQHF
TRBV6-5,CASSYGGYSNQPQHF
TRBV5-1,CASSQDSYEQYF
TRBV20-1,CSATTRTSGANNEQFF
TRBV7-2,CASSLLQNTGELFF